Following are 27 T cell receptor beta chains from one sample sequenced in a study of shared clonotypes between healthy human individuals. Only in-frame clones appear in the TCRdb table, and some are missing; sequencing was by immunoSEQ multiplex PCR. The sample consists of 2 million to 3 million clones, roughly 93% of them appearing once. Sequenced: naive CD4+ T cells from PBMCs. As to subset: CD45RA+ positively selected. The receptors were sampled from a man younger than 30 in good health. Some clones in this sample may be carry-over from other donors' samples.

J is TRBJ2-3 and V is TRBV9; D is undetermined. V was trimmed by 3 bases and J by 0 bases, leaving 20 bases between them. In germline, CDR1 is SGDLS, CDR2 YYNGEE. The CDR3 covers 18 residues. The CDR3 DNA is TGTGCCAGCAGCGCAAGGAGAGAATGGACGACTAGCACAGATACGCAGTATTTT. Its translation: CASSARREWTTSTDTQYF.

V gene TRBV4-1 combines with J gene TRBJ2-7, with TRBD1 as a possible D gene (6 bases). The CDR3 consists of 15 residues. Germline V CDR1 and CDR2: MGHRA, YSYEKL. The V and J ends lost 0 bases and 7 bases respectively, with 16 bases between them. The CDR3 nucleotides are TGCGCCAGCAGCCAAGATGGACAGTCTCTGGGGGAGCAGTACTTC. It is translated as CASSQDGQSLGEQYF.

This CDR3 reads CASSPLLVAPRTEAFF. The CDR3, as DNA: TGTGCCAGCAGCCCCCTATTAGTAGCCCCCAGGACTGAAGCTTTCTTT. The chain couples TRBV7-9 to TRBJ1-1; D not certain. The CDR3 loop spans 16 amino acids. Trimming shortened V by 5 bases and J by 5 bases, and 21 bases separated the two germline ends. The germline V gene has CDR1 SEHNR and CDR2 FQNEAQ (reference sequence).

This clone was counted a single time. CDR3 amino acids: CASSPDRARAYEQYF. For the CDR3, the DNA is TGTGCCAGCAGCCCGGATCGGGCCCGCGCCTACGAGCAGTACTTC. The rearrangement uses TRBV4-2 and TRBJ2-7; D remains ambiguous. Trimming removed 4 bases from V and 2 bases from J, with 15 bases in between. Germline V gene lookup returns CDR1 LGHNA and CDR2 YNFKEQ. The CDR3 is 15 residues long.

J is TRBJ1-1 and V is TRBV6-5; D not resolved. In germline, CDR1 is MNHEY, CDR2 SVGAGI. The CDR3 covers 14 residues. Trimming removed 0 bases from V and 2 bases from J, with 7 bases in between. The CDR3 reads CASSYSNSNTEAFF. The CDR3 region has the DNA TGTGCCAGCAGTTACTCGAACAGCAACACTGAAGCTTTCTTT.

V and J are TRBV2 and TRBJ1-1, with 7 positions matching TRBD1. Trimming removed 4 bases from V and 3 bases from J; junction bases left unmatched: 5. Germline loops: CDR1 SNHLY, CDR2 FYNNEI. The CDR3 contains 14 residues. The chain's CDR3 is CASSGDREYTEAFF. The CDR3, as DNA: TGTGCCAGCAGTGGCGACAGGGAGTACACTGAAGCTTTCTTT.

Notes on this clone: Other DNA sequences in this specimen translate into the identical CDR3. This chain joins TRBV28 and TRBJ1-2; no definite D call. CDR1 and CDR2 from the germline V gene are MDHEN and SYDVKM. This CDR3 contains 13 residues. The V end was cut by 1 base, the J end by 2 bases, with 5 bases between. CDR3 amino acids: CASSLSENYGYTF. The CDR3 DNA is TGTGCCAGCAGTTTATCAGAAAACTATGGCTACACCTTC.

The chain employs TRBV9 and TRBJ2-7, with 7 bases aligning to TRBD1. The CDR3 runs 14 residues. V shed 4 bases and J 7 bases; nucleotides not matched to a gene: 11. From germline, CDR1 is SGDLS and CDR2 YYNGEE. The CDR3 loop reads CASSPTGAPGEQYF. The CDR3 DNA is TGTGCCAGCAGCCCAACAGGGGCTCCGGGAGAGCAGTACTTC.

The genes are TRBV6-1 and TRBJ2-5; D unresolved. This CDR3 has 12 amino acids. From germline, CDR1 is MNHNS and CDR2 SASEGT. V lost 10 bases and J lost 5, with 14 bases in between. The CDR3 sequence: CATSPRLETQYF. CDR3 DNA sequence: TGTGCCACCTCGCCGAGGTTGGAGACCCAGTACTTC.

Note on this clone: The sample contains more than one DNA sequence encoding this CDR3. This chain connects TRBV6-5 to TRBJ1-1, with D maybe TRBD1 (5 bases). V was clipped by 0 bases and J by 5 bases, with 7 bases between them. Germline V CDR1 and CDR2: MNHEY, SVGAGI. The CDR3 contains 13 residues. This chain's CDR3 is CASSYSRGTEAFF. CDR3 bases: TGTGCCAGCAGTTACTCGCGGGGGACTGAAGCTTTCTTT.

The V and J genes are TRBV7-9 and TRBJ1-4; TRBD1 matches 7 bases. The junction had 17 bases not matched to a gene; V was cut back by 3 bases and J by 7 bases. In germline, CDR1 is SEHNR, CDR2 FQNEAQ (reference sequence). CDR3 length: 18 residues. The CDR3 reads CASSLTGRLDPKLEKLFF. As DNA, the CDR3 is TGTGCCAGCAGCTTGACAGGGCGTTTAGACCCGAAGCTTGAAAAACTGTTTTTT.

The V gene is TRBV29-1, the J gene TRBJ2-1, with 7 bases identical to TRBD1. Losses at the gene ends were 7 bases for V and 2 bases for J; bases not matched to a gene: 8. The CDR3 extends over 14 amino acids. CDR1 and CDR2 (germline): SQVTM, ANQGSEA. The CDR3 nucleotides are TGCAGCGCCGGCGGACAGGTTACCTACAATGAGCAGTTCTTC. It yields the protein CSAGGQVTYNEQFF.

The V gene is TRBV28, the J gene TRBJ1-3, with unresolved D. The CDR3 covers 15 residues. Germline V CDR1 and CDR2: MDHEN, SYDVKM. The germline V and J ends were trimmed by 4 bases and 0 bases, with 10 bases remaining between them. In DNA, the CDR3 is TGTGCCAGCAGTTCCACACGGTTCTCTGGAAACACCATATATTTT. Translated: CASSSTRFSGNTIYF.

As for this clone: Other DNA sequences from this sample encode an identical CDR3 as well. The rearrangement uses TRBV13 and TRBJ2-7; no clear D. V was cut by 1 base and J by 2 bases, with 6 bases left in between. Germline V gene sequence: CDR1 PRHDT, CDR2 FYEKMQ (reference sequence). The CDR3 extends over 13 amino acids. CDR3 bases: TGTGCCAGCAGCTTAGTAGGAACCTACGAGCAGTACTTC. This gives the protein CASSLVGTYEQYF.

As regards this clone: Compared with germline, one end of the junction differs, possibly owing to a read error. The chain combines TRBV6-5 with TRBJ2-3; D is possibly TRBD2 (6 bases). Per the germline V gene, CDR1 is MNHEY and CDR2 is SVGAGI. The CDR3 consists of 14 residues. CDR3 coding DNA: TGTGCCAGCAGTACATCCCGGGACTTGCATACGCGGTATTTT. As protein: CASSTSRDLHTRYF.

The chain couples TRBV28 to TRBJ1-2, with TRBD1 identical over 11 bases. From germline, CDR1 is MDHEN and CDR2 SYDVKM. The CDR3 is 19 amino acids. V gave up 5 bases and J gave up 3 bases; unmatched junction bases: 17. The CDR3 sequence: CASSPAGTGGVPSYYGYTF. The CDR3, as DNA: TGTGCCAGCAGTCCGGCCGGGACAGGGGGGGTCCCATCCTACTATGGCTACACCTTC.

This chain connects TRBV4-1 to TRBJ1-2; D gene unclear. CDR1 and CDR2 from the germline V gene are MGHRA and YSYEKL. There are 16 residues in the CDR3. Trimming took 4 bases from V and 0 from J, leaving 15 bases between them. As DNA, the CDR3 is TGCGCCAGCAGCCGCCCGGCTGGAGGACCTAACTATGGCTACACCTTC. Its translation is CASSRPAGGPNYGYTF.

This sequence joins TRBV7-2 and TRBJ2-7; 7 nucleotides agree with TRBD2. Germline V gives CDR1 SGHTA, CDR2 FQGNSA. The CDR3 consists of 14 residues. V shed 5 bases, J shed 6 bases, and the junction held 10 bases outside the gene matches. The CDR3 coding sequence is TGTGCCAGCAGCGAGGGCTGGGGGAGGGTCGAGCAGTACTTC. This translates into CASSEGWGRVEQYF.

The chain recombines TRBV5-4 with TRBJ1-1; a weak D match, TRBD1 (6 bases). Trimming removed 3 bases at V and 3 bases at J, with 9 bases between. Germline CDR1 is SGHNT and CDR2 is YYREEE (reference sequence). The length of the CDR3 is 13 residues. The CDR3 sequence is CASSSDRYTEAFF. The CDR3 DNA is TGTGCCAGCAGCTCCGACAGGTACACTGAAGCTTTCTTT. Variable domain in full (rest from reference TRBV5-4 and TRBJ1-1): ETGVTQSPTHLIKTRGQQVTLRCSSQSGHNTVSWYQQALGQGPQFIFQYYREEENGRGNFPPRFSGLQFPNYSSELNVNALELDDSALYLCASSSDRYTEAFFGQGTRLTVV.

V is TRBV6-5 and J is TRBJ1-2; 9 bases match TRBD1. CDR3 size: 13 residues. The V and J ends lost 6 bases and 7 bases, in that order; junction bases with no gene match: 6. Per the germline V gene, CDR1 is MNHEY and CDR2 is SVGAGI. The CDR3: CASSWDREGGYTF. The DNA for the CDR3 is TGTGCCAGCAGCTGGGACAGGGAGGGTGGCTACACCTTC.

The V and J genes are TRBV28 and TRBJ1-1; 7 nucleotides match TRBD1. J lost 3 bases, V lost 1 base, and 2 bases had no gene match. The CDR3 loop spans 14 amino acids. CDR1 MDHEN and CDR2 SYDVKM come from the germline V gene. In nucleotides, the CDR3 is TGTGCCAGCAGTTTATACGACAGGGACACTGAAGCTTTCTTT. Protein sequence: CASSLYDRDTEAFF.

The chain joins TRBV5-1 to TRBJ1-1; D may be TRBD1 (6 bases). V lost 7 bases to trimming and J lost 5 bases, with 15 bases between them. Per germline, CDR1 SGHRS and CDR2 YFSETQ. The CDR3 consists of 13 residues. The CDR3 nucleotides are TGCGCCAGCTGTCGCGGGGGCGGAACTGAAGCTTTCTTT. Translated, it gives CASCRGGGTEAFF.

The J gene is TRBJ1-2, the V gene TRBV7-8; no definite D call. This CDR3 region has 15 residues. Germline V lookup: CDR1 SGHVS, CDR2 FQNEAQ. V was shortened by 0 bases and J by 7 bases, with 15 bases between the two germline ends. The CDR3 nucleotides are TGTGCCAGCAGCTTAGCCGGCACAAGGGTCGGTGGCTACACCTTC. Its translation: CASSLAGTRVGGYTF.

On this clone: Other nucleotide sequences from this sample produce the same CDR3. In nucleotides, the CDR3 is TGTGCCAGCAGCTTAGGGCCATACAATGAGCAGTTCTTC. Residues: CASSLGPYNEQFF. The rearrangement links TRBV7-2 to TRBJ2-1, with D uncertain. The CDR3 length is 13 residues. V lost 1 base, J lost 4 bases, and 5 bases lay in between. CDR1 is SGHTA and CDR2 is FQGNSA in the germline V gene. Variable domain in full (rest from reference TRBV7-2 and TRBJ2-1): GAGVSQSPSNKVTEKGKDVELRCDPISGHTALYWYRQSLGQGLEFLIYFQGNSAPDKSGLPSDRFSAERTGGSVSTLTIQRTQQEDSAVYLCASSLGPYNEQFFGPGTRLTVL.

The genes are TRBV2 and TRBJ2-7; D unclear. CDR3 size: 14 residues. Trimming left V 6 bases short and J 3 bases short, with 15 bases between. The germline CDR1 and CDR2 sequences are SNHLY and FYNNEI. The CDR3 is CASSRTFMIYEQYF. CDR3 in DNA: TGTGCCAGCAGCCGCACCTTCATGATCTACGAGCAGTACTTC.

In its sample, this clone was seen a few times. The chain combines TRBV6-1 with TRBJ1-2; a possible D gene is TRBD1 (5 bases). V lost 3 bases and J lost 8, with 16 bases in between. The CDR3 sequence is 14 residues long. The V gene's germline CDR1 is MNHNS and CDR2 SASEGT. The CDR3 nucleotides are TGTGCCAGCAGTGATACTGGGACCAGCCGCGGCTACACCTTC. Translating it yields CASSDTGTSRGYTF.

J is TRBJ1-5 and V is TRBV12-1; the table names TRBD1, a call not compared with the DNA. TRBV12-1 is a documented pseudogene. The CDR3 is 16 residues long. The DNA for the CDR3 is TGTGCCAGCAGCACCCCCCGGGACAGGAGCAATCAGCCCCAGCATTTT. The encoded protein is CASSTPRDRSNQPQHF.